Listed below are T cell receptor beta chains from one sample, sequenced in a study of blood T cell repertoires in COVID-19. Clones were read by immunoSEQ multiplex PCR, and TCRdb kept only the in-frame ones, dropping some. Of roughly 97,000 clones detected, approximately 76% appear once; the ten largest clones hold roughly 7.3%. Specimen: peripheral blood. The receptors come from a man aged 65 to 79 with acute or convalescent COVID-19. Each CDR3 is given without its conserved first and last residue. A D gene is named only where the DNA matches it firmly. Expanded clones get a size class; other rows say once, few or many, or leave the size out.

v_call clone_size d_call cdr3_aa
TRBV9 few . ASSVAGGPNSPLH
TRBV6-6 . TRBD1 ASSHLLGTGLGTDTQY
TRBV3-1/TRBV3-2 . . ASSQGVGANSPLH
TRBV7-6 . . ASSRPPGSNTGELF
TRBV4-2 few . ASSQVGEASDGYT
TRBV7-9 . TRBD2 ASSVTGGTDTQY
TRBV20-1 few . SASKSQSSYNEQF
TRBV4-1 . . ASSQVGGDDTEAF
TRBV18 . . ASSLGLDGEKLF
TRBV4-1 few TRBD2 ASSEEVTSDNEQF
TRBV3-1/TRBV3-2 . . ASSHLGGYEQY
TRBV11-3 once . ASSRQTGELF
TRBV6-1 . TRBD1 ASSDATGTGGRRMNTEAF
TRBV28 . . ASSSTQLSNYGYT
TRBV28 . TRBD1 ASSLLDRDNEQF
TRBV5-1 . TRBD1 ASSLTDPNRGRTDTQY
TRBV24-1 . . ATSGASAHRNNEQF
TRBV24-1 . . ATSDLQETQY
TRBV18 . TRBD1 ASSPPGDRGYNEQF
TRBV5-1 . TRBD1 ASSVAGQPNTEAF
TRBV2 few . ASSPDRTGANVLT
TRBV4-1 . . ASSPDSGRVESSNQPQH
TRBV5-4 . . ASSWDKNTEAF
TRBV7-9 . . ASSQGSGPQH
TRBV7-8 . . ASTPNGGRVGELF
TRBV7-3 . . ASSPSSSSYNEQF
TRBV28 once . ASSQMGGGRGEAF
TRBV2 . TRBD1 ASSEDPGGVNGELF
TRBV28 few . ASNPGGIYTGELF
TRBV6-5 few . ASSYSTGTGNTIY
TRBV5-1 . . ASSLRDGRETQY
TRBV28 . . ASRGSGMNSPLH
TRBV27 . . ASSLREGYGYT
TRBV4-1 . . ASSQYRDISSGANEKLF
TRBV7-9 . . ASSLDQGGQPQH